The rows below give T cell receptor beta chains drawn from one sample of a study of blood T cell repertoires in COVID-19. Using immunoSEQ multiplex PCR, the repertoire was profiled, and TCRdb retains in-frame clones only, with some absent. Of roughly 180,000 clones detected, 75% to 90% appear once; the ten largest clones hold 2% to 2.5%. The sample consisted of PBMCs or T cells enriched from blood (not recorded which). The receptors were gathered from a woman aged 25-40 years who had recovered from COVID-19. The CDR3 runs from the conserved cysteine through the conserved F or W. The D gene is left open where the match is weak. Clone size is not always given. Where it is, it says once, few, many or a class for expanded clones.

V gene,D gene,clone size,J gene,CDR3 DNA,CDR3 protein
TRBV12-3/TRBV12-4,.,once,TRBJ1-1,TGTGCCAGCAGCAGAGCGATGAACACTGAAGCTTTCTTT,CASSRAMNTEAFF
TRBV27,TRBD1,.,TRBJ1-5,TGTGCCAGCAGTCTCTCCGGGACAGGTAGTCAGCCCCAGCATTTT,CASSLSGTGSQPQHF
TRBV4-2,.,.,TRBJ1-5,TGTGCCAGCAGCCCCGGAGGAGGGAATCAGCCCCAGCATTTT,CASSPGGGNQPQHF
TRBV7-2,.,.,TRBJ1-5,TGTGCCAGCAGCTTAGTCCCAGGAGAGGTAGCGTATAGCAATCAGCCCCAGCATTTT,CASSLVPGEVAYSNQPQHF
TRBV19,TRBD1,.,TRBJ2-3,TGTGCCAGTAGTATTGGACAGGGGGAGACAGATACGCAGTATTTT,CASSIGQGETDTQYF
TRBV6-5,.,.,TRBJ2-5,TGTGCCAGCAGTTACTCGGGAGAATTACAAGAGACCCAGTACTTC,CASSYSGELQETQYF
TRBV30,.,.,TRBJ1-1,TGTGCCTGGAGTGTACGGTGGACTGAAGCTTTCTTT,CAWSVRWTEAFF
TRBV2,.,.,TRBJ2-2,TGTGCCAGCAGTGAGTACGGGATAAAGGACACCGGGGAGCTGTTTTTT,CASSEYGIKDTGELFF
TRBV4-2,TRBD2,.,TRBJ2-1,TGTGCCAGCAGCCAAGATCTAGCGGGAACCTACAATGAGCAGTTCTTC,CASSQDLAGTYNEQFF
TRBV7-3,.,.,TRBJ2-7,TGTGCCAGCAGCTTAACCGGCTCCCCGGGGTCCTACGAGCAGTACTTC,CASSLTGSPGSYEQYF
TRBV2,TRBD2,.,TRBJ2-1,TGTGCCAGCAGTGAAGAGGCGGGAGGGGTTTACAATGAGCAGTTCTTC,CASSEEAGGVYNEQFF
TRBV4-3,TRBD2,.,TRBJ2-3,TGCGCCAGCAGCCAAGATCTGGTAGCGGGAGGTGTCACAGATACGCAGTATTTT,CASSQDLVAGGVTDTQYF
TRBV19,TRBD1,.,TRBJ2-7,TGTGCCAGTAGTAAGGGACAGGGGTACGAGCAGTACTTC,CASSKGQGYEQYF